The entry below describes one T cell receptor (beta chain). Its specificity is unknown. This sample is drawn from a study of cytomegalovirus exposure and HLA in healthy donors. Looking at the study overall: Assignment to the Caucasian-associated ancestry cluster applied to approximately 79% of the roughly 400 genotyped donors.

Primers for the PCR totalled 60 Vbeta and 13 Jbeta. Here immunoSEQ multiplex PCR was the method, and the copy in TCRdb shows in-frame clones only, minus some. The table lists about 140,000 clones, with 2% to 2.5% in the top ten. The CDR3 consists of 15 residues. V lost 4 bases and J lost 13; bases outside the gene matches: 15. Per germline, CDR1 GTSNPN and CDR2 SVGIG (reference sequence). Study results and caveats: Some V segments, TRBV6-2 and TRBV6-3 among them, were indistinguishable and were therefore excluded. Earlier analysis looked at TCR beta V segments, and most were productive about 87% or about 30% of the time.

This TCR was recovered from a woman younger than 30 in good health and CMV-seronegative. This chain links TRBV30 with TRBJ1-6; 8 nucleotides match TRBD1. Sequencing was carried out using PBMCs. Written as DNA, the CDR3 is TGTGCCTGGAACTCGGCCGGGACAGGATTTCGTCCCCTCCACTTT. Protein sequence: CAWNSAGTGFRPLHF.